Each of the 3 T cell receptor beta chains below was sequenced from the same sample in a study of T cell clones after liver transplantation. The repertoire was sequenced with immunoSEQ multiplex PCR; TCRdb's copy has only in-frame clones and lacks some. The table shows tens of thousands of clones, with 90% occurring only once. Material: CD4+ T cells from blood, obtained before liver transplant. The receptors derive from a human donor who received a liver transplant.

The V and J genes are TRBV12-5 and TRBJ2-2; D unresolved. V lost 5 bases to trimming and J lost 1 base, with 14 bases between them. Germline CDR1 reads LGHNT; CDR2 reads FRNRAP. CDR3 size: 16 residues. The CDR3 here is CASGPPSTGNTGELFF. The CDR3 region has the DNA TGTGCTAGTGGTCCCCCGTCCACTGGGAACACCGGGGAGCTGTTTTTT. Combining the CDR3 with reference TRBV12-5 and TRBJ2-2 gives the whole variable domain DARVTQTPRHKVTEMGQEVTMRCQPILGHNTVFWYRQTMMQGLELLAYFRNRAPLDDSGMPKDRFSAEMPDATLATLKIQPSEPRDSAVYFCASGPPSTGNTGELFFGEGSRLTVL.

The sample holds a few counts of this clone. V is TRBV5-6 and J is TRBJ1-1; no clear D. V was cut by 0 bases and J by 1 base, with 7 bases left in between. In germline, CDR1 is SGHDT, CDR2 YYEEEE. The CDR3 contains 14 residues. The CDR3 spells CASSLGLENTEAFF. The DNA for the CDR3 is TGTGCCAGCAGCTTGGGACTGGAGAACACTGAAGCTTTCTTT.

The chain employs TRBV7-2 and TRBJ2-5; D gene ambiguous. V was shortened by 1 base and J by 1 base, with 4 bases between the two germline ends. Germline V gene lookup returns CDR1 SGHTA and CDR2 FQGNSA. The CDR3 extends over 13 amino acids. Written as DNA, the CDR3 is TGTGCCAGCAGCTTAGGAGTCCAAGAGACCCAGTACTTC. It encodes CASSLGVQETQYF.